A selection of T cell receptor beta chains follows, all from one sample in a study of identical twins. MiXCR, run by TCRdb on the 5' RACE reads, gives a single entry per CDR3 protein. The data hold roughly 1,500,000 distinct CDR3 sequences, with roughly 35% observed a single time. Input material: cord blood. The receptor set was obtained from a newborn girl in good health. CDR3s include the opening cysteine and the closing phenylalanine or tryptophan. D genes are given only for firm matches. Size values are once, few and many counts, or a class for expanded clones, and some rows have none.

D,V,size,length,J,CDR3,DNA
NA,TRBV13,once,15,TRBJ2-5,CASSKQVRYQETQYF,TGTGCCAGCAGTAAACAGGTCAGGTACCAAGAGACCCAGTACTTC
NA,TRBV5-6,few,13,TRBJ2-7,CASSPGETYEQYF,TGTGCCAGCAGCCCGGGAGAGACCTACGAGCAGTACTTC
TRBD2,TRBV5-4,few,17,TRBJ2-2,CASSLLVIAGDTGELFF,TGTGCCAGCAGCTTGCTGGTCATAGCGGGGGACACCGGGGAGCTGTTTTTT
NA,TRBV12-3/TRBV12-4,NA,13,TRBJ2-5,CASSLTLEETQYF,TGTGCCAGCAGTTTAACACTGGAAGAGACCCAGTACTTC
TRBD2,TRBV6-2/TRBV6-3,NA,15,TRBJ2-1,CASTQIGREQDEQFF,TGTGCCAGCACCCAGATTGGGAGGGAGCAAGATGAGCAGTTCTTC
TRBD1,TRBV5-1,NA,16,TRBJ2-3,CASSLGNTGGADTQYF,TGCGCCAGCAGCTTGGGGAATACAGGGGGCGCAGATACGCAGTATTTT
NA,TRBV10-3,few,16,TRBJ2-6,CAISVGDMAGANVLTF,TGTGCCATCAGTGTCGGGGATATGGCTGGGGCCAACGTCCTGACTTTC
NA,TRBV5-1,many,13,TRBJ1-2,CASSYSTTRGYTF,TGCGCCAGCAGCTACTCCACCACTCGGGGCTACACCTTC
TRBD1,TRBV7-2,NA,13,TRBJ2-7,CASSARDRGEQYF,TGTGCCAGCAGCGCCCGGGACAGGGGCGAGCAGTACTTC
NA,TRBV9,NA,15,TRBJ1-5,CASSVGQGWNQPQHF,TGTGCCAGCAGCGTAGGGCAGGGCTGGAATCAGCCCCAGCATTTT
NA,TRBV27,NA,15,TRBJ2-3,CASSLAYGLTDTQYF,TGTGCCAGCTCCCTTGCATACGGCCTCACAGATACGCAGTATTTT
NA,TRBV24-1,NA,14,TRBJ2-3,CATSRDGVTDTQYF,TGTGCCACCAGCCGGGACGGCGTCACAGATACGCAGTATTTT